The 23 T cell receptor beta chains below were found in one sample sequenced in a study of shared clonotypes between healthy human individuals. Some clones are missing from TCRdb's copy, which holds only in-frame ones; the method was immunoSEQ multiplex PCR. The sample has some 650,000 clones, 97% seen once. The sequenced sample consisted of naive CD4+ T cells sorted from blood. As for subset: CD45RA+ positively selected. These receptors originate from a woman aged 25 to 39 in good health.

The CDR3 region is CASRLTGGRDEQYF. For the CDR3, the DNA is TGTGCCAGCAGGCTCACTGGCGGGAGAGACGAGCAGTACTTC. The chain employs TRBV27 and TRBJ2-7, with TRBD2 matching 7 bases. CDR1 and CDR2 from the germline V gene are MNHEY and SMNVEV (reference sequence). The J segment lost 5 bases and the V segment lost 6 bases, leaving 10 bases of the junction unmatched. The CDR3 length is 14 residues.

This clone came up once. This chain connects TRBV19 to TRBJ2-7; D is perhaps TRBD1 or TRBD2 (6 bases each). Germline V gene lookup returns CDR1 LNHDA and CDR2 SQIVND (reference sequence). V was trimmed by 6 bases and J by 0 bases, leaving 15 bases between them. This CDR3 has 15 residues. DNA of the CDR3: TGTGCCAGTAGGGGGGCGGGGAATCCCTCCTACGAGCAGTACTTC. This sequence encodes CASRGAGNPSYEQYF.

The chain uses TRBV2 and TRBJ2-1, with TRBD2 identical over 9 bases. Germline V CDR1 and CDR2: SNHLY, FYNNEI. V shed 6 bases and J 0 bases; nucleotides not matched to a gene: 3. This CDR3 comprises 15 residues. The CDR3 DNA sequence: TGTGCCAGCAGGATTAGCGGGAGCTCCTACAATGAGCAGTTCTTC. Translation: CASRISGSSYNEQFF.

The chain carries TRBV11-2 and TRBJ2-2; no definite D call. Germline CDR1 and CDR2: SGHAT and FQNNGV. V was shortened by 2 bases and J by 4 bases, with 8 bases between the two germline ends. The CDR3 contains 14 residues. The CDR3 here is CASSLNQVTGELFF. In nucleotides, the CDR3 is TGTGCCAGCAGCTTAAACCAGGTCACCGGGGAGCTGTTTTTT.

The sample holds one count of this clone. This rearrangement joins TRBV7-2 to TRBJ2-3, with 7 bases matching TRBD2. The CDR3 has 16 residues. Germline assignment: CDR1 SGHTA and CDR2 FQGNSA. Losses at the gene ends were 5 bases for V and 4 bases for J; bases not matched to a gene: 12. The CDR3 nucleotides are TGTGCCAGCAGCCTAGACGGCGGGAGTAGGGCAGATACGCAGTATTTT. Encoded protein: CASSLDGGSRADTQYF.

The gene calls are TRBV7-3 and TRBJ2-7; TRBD2 matches 13 bases. Germline CDR1 is SGHTA and CDR2 is FQGTGA. CDR3 length: 15 residues. V shed 5 bases and J 3 bases; nucleotides not matched to a gene: 4. The chain's CDR3 is CASSLGLAGDYEQYF. The DNA for the CDR3 is TGTGCCAGCAGCCTAGGACTAGCGGGAGACTACGAGCAGTACTTC.

This rearrangement joins TRBV2 to TRBJ1-4, with TRBD1 matching over 8 bases. Germline CDR1 is SNHLY and CDR2 is FYNNEI. The length of the CDR3 is 15 residues. The V gene end was trimmed by 7 bases and the J gene end by 10 bases; junction bases not matched to a gene: 14. The CDR3 here is CASKVEQGDGGKLFF. The CDR3 nucleotides are TGTGCCAGCAAGGTAGAACAGGGGGATGGTGGAAAACTGTTTTTT.

The chain recombines TRBV6-1 with TRBJ1-1; no definite D call. CDR3 length equals 12 residues. V lost 4 bases to trimming and J lost 1 base, with 4 bases between them. Germline CDR1 and CDR2: MNHNS and SASEGT. CDR3 residues: CASSGKNTEAFF. Here the CDR3 DNA reads TGTGCCAGCAGTGGGAAGAACACTGAAGCTTTCTTT.

The chain couples TRBV14 to TRBJ2-1, with unresolved D. The CDR3 extends over 15 amino acids. The V and J ends lost 4 bases and 4 bases respectively, with 14 bases between them. Germline V lookup: CDR1 SGHDN, CDR2 FVKESK. The CDR3 sequence: CASSPDPGNYNEQFF. The CDR3 bases are TGTGCCAGCAGCCCCGACCCCGGAAATTACAATGAGCAGTTCTTC. The full variable domain, with the rest looked up from reference TRBV14 and TRBJ2-1, is EAGVTQFPSHSVIEKGQTVTLRCDPISGHDNLYWYRRVMGKEIKFLLHFVKESKQDESGMPNNRFLAERTGGTYSTLKVQPAELEDSGVYFCASSPDPGNYNEQFFGPGTRLTVL.

The chain links TRBV18 to TRBJ1-1; 8 bases match TRBD1. CDR1 is KGHSH, CDR2 LQKENI, per germline. The length of the CDR3 is 16 residues. With 3 bases clipped from V and 0 bases from J, the junction kept 6 bases outside the gene matches. Written as DNA, the CDR3 is TGTGCCAGCTCACCGGGACAGGCTTTCATGAACACTGAAGCTTTCTTT. Translated: CASSPGQAFMNTEAFF. Looking up the rest from reference TRBV18 and TRBJ1-1 gives the full variable domain: NAGVMQNPRHLVRRRGQEARLRCSPMKGHSHVYWYRQLPEEGLKFMVYLQKENIIDESGMPKERFSAEFPKEGPSILRIQQVVRGDSAAYFCASSPGQAFMNTEAFFGQGTRLTVV.

The rearrangement uses TRBV14 and TRBJ2-7, with D perhaps TRBD1 (6 bases). The CDR3 totals 14 residues. Trimming stripped 4 bases from V and 6 bases from J, with 16 bases between. Germline CDR1 reads SGHDN; CDR2 reads FVKESK. CDR3 nucleotides: TGTGCCAGCAGCCTAAACCATCAGGGGAGCGAGCAGTACTTC. Protein product: CASSLNHQGSEQYF. The whole variable domain, remainder taken from reference TRBV14 and TRBJ2-7, is EAGVTQFPSHSVIEKGQTVTLRCDPISGHDNLYWYRRVMGKEIKFLLHFVKESKQDESGMPNNRFLAERTGGTYSTLKVQPAELEDSGVYFCASSLNHQGSEQYFGPGTRLTVT.

This clone was found once. The V and J genes are TRBV27 and TRBJ1-2; 8 positions agree with TRBD1. Unmatched junction bases numbered 5, after V lost 3 bases and J lost 2 bases. CDR1 is MNHEY, CDR2 SMNVEV, per germline (reference sequence). The CDR3 extends over 15 amino acids. This CDR3 is CASSLKTGVNYGYTF. The CDR3 bases are TGTGCCAGCAGTTTGAAGACAGGGGTAAACTATGGCTACACCTTC.

The chain uses TRBV10-1 and TRBJ2-1, with 10 bases matching TRBD2. The trim removed 4 bases at V and 8 bases at J, leaving 11 bases unmatched. The germline gives CDR1 WNHNN, CDR2 SYGVQD (reference sequence). This CDR3 has 16 amino acids. This CDR3 reads CASSGRTSGTGDEQFF. The CDR3 nucleotides read TGCGCCAGCAGTGGAAGAACTAGCGGGACTGGGGATGAGCAGTTCTTC.

This clone has a single count. This chain links TRBV25-1 with TRBJ2-1; D gene unclear. V lost 4 bases to trimming and J lost 3 bases, with 10 bases between them. CDR3 length: 14 residues. Germline V gene lookup returns CDR1 MGHDK and CDR2 SYGVNS. CDR3: CASSAPAYYNEQFF. CDR3 coding DNA: TGTGCCAGCAGTGCACCTGCTTACTACAATGAGCAGTTCTTC.

The chain uses TRBV13 and TRBJ1-1; D not resolved. Trimming took 3 bases from V and 4 from J, leaving 12 bases between them. Germline CDR1 is PRHDT and CDR2 is FYEKMQ (reference sequence). This CDR3 has 14 amino acids. CDR3: CASSFRRPATEAFF. CDR3 coding DNA: TGTGCCAGCAGCTTCCGTAGGCCAGCCACTGAAGCTTTCTTT. Supplemented by reference TRBV13 and TRBJ1-1, the full variable domain reads AAGVIQSPRHLIKEKRETATLKCYPIPRHDTVYWYQQGPGQDPQFLISFYEKMQSDKGSIPDRFSAQQFSDYHSELNMSSLELGDSALYFCASSFRRPATEAFFGQGTRLTVV.

The rearrangement uses TRBV10-3 and TRBJ2-1; no clear D gene. This CDR3 spans 16 amino acids. CDR1 and CDR2 from the germline V gene are ENHRY and SYGVKD. Trimming left V 4 bases short and J 8 bases short, with 21 bases between. This CDR3 is CAISGNTAIPFDEQFF. The CDR3 nucleotides are TGTGCCATCAGTGGTAATACCGCGATTCCATTCGATGAGCAGTTCTTC.

This clone has only one observation. J is TRBJ1-4 and V is TRBV7-8; D gene ambiguous. Between the trimmed V and J ends, which lost 1 base and 8 bases, there was a span of 11 bases. There are 14 residues in the CDR3. Germline CDR1 reads SGHVS; CDR2 reads FQNEAQ. The CDR3 bases are TGTGCCAGCAGCTTAGGGACCAATAGGGAAAAACTGTTTTTT. Protein sequence: CASSLGTNREKLFF.

Points on this clone: Other nucleotide sequences from this sample produce the same CDR3. The V call is TRBV19, the J call TRBJ2-1, with D perhaps matching TRBD2 (5 bases). Germline CDR1 reads LNHDA; CDR2 reads SQIVND (reference sequence). The CDR3 sequence is 15 residues long. V lost 5 bases to trimming and J lost 0 bases, with 11 bases between them. The CDR3 loop is CASSSSGSSYNEQFF. In nucleotides, the CDR3 is TGTGCCAGTAGTTCCAGCGGTAGCTCCTACAATGAGCAGTTCTTC. Looking up the rest from reference TRBV19 and TRBJ2-1 gives the full variable domain: DGGITQSPKYLFRKEGQNVTLSCEQNLNHDAMYWYRQDPGQGLRLIYYSQIVNDFQKGDIAEGYSVSREKKESFPLTVTSAQKNPTAFYLCASSSSGSSYNEQFFGPGTRLTVL.

With regard to this clone: Other nucleotide sequences in the sample specify the same CDR3. The gene calls are TRBV6-1 and TRBJ2-5; a possible D gene is TRBD2 (7 bases). Deletions cut 7 bases from V and 5 bases from J, with 11 bases between. Germline CDR1 is MNHNS and CDR2 is SASEGT. The CDR3 contains 12 residues. The CDR3 nucleotides read TGTGCCAGCAAACAGGGAGGGGAGACCCAGTACTTC. It is translated as CASKQGGETQYF.

This clone was detected a few times. V gene TRBV7-8 combines with J gene TRBJ2-2, with no clear D. Germline lookup yields CDR1 SGHVS and CDR2 FQNEAQ. This CDR3 comprises 11 residues. V gave up 7 bases and J gave up 7 bases, with 7 bases separating them. CDR3 bases: TGTGCCAGCATACAAAGCGGGGAGCTGTTTTTT. Its translation is CASIQSGELFF.

The count of this clone is one. This chain connects TRBV28 to TRBJ1-3, with TRBD1 identical over 7 bases. The germline CDR1 and CDR2 sequences are MDHEN and SYDVKM. This CDR3 region has 14 residues. After removal of 6 bases from V and 3 bases from J, the junction contained 5 bases not matched to a gene. The CDR3 bases are TGTGCCAGCAGAACGACAGGGCATGGAAACACCATATATTTT. Translation gives CASRTTGHGNTIYF.

The rearrangement joins TRBV28 to TRBJ1-5; D uncertain. V was pared by 6 bases and J by 5 bases, with 20 bases between. In germline, CDR1 is MDHEN, CDR2 SYDVKM. The CDR3 length is 16 residues. As DNA, the CDR3 is TGTGCCAGCAGCCTACCGGGCCTAGAGTGGTATCAGCCCCAGCATTTT. It codes for CASSLPGLEWYQPQHF.

V gene TRBV5-1 combines with J gene TRBJ2-1; 8 bases align to TRBD2. This CDR3 has 15 amino acids. V lost 5 bases to trimming and J lost 2 bases; unmatched junction nucleotides: 6. Germline V gene lookup returns CDR1 SGHRS and CDR2 YFSETQ. As DNA, the CDR3 is TGCGCCAGCAGGCTGCTAGCGGGTACCTACAATGAGCAGTTCTTC. This encodes CASRLLAGTYNEQFF.